This TCR beta chain was sequenced during a study of spatial heterogeneity in lung cancer. MiXCR was run by TCRdb on the 5' RACE reads, yielding one entry per CDR3 protein. The table lists around 20,000 distinct CDR3 sequences, over 15% of them singletons. This clonotype occurred a few times. Sample time point: sample taken at primary tumor resection. Extraction of whole RNA from tumor, nontumor lung or frozen PBMC preceded unsorted sequencing. V shed 5 bases, J shed 1 base, and the junction held 8 bases outside the gene matches. This CDR3 contains 16 residues. Per germline, CDR1 SQVTM and CDR2 ANQGSEA.

The clonotype was recovered from a male donor with early-stage non-small cell lung cancer. The sequencing used PBMCs, collected at surgery. The chain links TRBV29-1 to TRBJ2-6; 7 nucleotides line up with TRBD1. The CDR3 sequence is CSVLETGTSGANVLTF. The CDR3 DNA reads as TGCAGCGTTCTAGAGACAGGGACGTCTGGGGCCAACGTCCTGACTTTC.